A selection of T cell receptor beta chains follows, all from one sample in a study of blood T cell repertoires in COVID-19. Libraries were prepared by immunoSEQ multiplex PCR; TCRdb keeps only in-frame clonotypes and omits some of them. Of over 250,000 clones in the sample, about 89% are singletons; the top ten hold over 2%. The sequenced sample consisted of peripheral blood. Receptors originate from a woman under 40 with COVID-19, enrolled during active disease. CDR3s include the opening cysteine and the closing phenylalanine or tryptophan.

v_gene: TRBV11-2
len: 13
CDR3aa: CASSSHRDQPQHF

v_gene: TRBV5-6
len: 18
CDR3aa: CASSPKAASPTFKYGYTF

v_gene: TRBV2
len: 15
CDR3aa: CASSRDRGPGDEQFF

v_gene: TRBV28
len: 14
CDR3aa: CASSRDRTEGPQHF

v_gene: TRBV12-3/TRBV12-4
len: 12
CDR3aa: CASSSYPYEQYF

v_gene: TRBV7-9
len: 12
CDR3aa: CASGQETYGYTF

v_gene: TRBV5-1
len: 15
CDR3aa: CASSLVGSGIYEQYF

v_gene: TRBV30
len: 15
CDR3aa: CAWSLWTGDGQPQHF

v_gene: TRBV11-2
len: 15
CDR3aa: CASSSMSLSNYGYTF

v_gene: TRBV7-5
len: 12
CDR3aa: CVRSGRDKGYTF

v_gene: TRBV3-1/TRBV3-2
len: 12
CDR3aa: CASRQGKETQYF

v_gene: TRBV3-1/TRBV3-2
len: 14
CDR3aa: CASSQATGVGIQYF